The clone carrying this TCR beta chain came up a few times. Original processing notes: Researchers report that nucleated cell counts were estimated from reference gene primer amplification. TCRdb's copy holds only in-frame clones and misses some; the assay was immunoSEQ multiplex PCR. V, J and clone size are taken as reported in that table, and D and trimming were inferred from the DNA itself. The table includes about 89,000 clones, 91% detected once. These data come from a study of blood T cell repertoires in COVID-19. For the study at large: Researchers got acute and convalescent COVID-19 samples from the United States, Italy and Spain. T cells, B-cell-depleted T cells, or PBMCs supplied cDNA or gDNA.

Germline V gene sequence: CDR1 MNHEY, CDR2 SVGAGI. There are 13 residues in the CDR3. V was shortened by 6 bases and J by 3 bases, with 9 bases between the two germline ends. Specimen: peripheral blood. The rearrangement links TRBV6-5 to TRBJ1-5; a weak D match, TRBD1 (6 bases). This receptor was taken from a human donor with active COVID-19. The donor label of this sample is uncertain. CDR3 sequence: CASRWDNNQPQHF. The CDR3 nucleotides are TGTGCCAGCAGATGGGACAACAATCAGCCCCAGCATTTT.